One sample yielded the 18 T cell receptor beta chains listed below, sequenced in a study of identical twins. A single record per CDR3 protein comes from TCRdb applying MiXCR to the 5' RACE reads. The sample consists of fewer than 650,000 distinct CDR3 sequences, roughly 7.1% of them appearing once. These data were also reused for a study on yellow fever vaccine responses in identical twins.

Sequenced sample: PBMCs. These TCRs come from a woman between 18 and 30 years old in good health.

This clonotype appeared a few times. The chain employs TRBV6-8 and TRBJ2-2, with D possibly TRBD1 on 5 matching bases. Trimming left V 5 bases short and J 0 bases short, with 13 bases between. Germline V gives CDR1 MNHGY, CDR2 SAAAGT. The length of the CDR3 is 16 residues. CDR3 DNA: TGTGCCAGCAGTCGCCCGCCGACAGCGAACACCGGGGAGCTGTTTTTT. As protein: CASSRPPTANTGELFF.

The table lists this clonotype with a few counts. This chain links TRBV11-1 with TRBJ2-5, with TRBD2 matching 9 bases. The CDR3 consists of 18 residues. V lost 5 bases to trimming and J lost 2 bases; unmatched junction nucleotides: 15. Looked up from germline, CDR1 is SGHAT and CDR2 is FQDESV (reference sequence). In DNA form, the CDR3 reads TGTGCCAGCAGCGAACCTAGCGGGGCACGTAGGATACAAGAGACCCAGTACTTC. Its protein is CASSEPSGARRIQETQYF.

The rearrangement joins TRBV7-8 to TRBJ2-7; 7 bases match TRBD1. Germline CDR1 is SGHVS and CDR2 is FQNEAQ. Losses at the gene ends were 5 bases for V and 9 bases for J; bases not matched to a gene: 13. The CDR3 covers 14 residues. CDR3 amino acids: CASSLQTGPAGQYF. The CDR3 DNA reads TGTGCCAGCAGCCTGCAGACAGGGCCGGCGGGGCAGTACTTC.

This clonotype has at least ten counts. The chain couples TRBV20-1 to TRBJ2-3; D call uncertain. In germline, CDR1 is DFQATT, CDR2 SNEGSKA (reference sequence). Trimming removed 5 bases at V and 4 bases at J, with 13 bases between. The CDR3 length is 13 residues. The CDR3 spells CSAPNSRADTQYF. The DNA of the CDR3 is TGCAGTGCTCCCAACTCGAGAGCAGATACGCAGTATTTT.

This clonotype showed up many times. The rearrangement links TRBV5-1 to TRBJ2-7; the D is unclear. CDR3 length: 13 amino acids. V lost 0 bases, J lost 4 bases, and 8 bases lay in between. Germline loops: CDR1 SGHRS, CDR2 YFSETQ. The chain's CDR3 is CASSLDSMYEQYV. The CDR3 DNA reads TGCGCCAGCAGCTTGGACTCAATGTACGAGCAGTACGTC.

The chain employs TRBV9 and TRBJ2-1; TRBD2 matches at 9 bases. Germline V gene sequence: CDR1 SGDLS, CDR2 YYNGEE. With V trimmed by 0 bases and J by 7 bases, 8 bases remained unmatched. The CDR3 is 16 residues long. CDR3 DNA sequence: TGTGCCAGCAGCGTAGAGCTAGCGGGATTTGCAAATGAGCAGTTCTTC. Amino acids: CASSVELAGFANEQFF. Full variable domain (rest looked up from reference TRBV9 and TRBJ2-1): DSGVTQTPKHLITATGQRVTLRCSPRSGDLSVYWYQQSLDQGLQFLIQYYNGEERAKGNILERFSAQQFPDLHSELNLSSLELGDSALYFCASSVELAGFANEQFFGPGTRLTVL.

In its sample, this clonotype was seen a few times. CDR3 in DNA: TGTGCCAGCAGTTCTCCAGCACCGTGGCAGTACTTC. It encodes CASSSPAPWQYF. The chain has TRBV28 and TRBJ2-5; D is ambiguous. Deletions cut 4 bases from V and 11 bases from J, with 14 bases between. Germline-derived CDR1 and CDR2 are MDHEN and SYDVKM. CDR3 size: 12 residues.

CDR3 DNA: TGCAGCGATGGGGACAATGAGCAGTTCTTC. It encodes CSDGDNEQFF. The V call is TRBV29-1, the J call TRBJ2-1; D gene unclear. The V end was cut by 7 bases, the J end by 5 bases, with 6 bases between. Germline V gives CDR1 SQVTM, CDR2 ANQGSEA. The length of the CDR3 is 10 residues.

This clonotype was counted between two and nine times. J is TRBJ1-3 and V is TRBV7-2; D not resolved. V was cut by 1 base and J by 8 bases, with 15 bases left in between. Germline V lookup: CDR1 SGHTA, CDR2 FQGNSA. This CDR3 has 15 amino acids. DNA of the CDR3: TGTGCCAGCAGCTTAGGACCTCCACTGCGGGACACCATATATTTT. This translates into CASSLGPPLRDTIYF. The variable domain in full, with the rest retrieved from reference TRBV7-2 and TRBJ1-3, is GAGVSQSPSNKVTEKGKDVELRCDPISGHTALYWYRQSLGQGLEFLIYFQGNSAPDKSGLPSDRFSAERTGGSVSTLTIQRTQQEDSAVYLCASSLGPPLRDTIYFGEGSWLTVV.

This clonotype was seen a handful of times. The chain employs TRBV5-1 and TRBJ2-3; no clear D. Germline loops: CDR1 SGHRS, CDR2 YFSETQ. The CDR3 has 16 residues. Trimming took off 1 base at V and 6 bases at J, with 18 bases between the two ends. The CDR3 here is CASSLWEPNPKDTQYF. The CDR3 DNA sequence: TGCGCCAGCAGCTTGTGGGAACCGAACCCTAAGGATACGCAGTATTTT. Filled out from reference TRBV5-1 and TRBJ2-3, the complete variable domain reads KAGVTQTPRYLIKTRGQQVTLSCSPISGHRSVSWYQQTPGQGLQFLFEYFSETQRNKGNFPGRFSGRQFSNSRSEMNVSTLELGDSALYLCASSLWEPNPKDTQYFGPGTRLTVL.

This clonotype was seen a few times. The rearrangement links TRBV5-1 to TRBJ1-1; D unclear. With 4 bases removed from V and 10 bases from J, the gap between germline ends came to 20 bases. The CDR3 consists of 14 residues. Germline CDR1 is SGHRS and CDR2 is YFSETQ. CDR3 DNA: TGCGCCAGCAGCCCCGACGCGGGATCCTTGCGAGCTTTCTTT. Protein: CASSPDAGSLRAFF.

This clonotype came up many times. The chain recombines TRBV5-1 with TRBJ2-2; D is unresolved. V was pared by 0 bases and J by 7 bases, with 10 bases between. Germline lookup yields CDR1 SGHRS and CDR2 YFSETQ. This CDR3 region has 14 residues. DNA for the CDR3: TGCGCCAGCAGCTTGGGCTGGATGGTCGGGGAGCTGTTTTTT. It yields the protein CASSLGWMVGELFF.

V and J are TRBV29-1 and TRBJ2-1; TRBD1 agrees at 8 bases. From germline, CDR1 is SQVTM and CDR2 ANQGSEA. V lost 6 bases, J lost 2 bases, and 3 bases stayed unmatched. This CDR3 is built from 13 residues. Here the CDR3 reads CSVWTGPYNEQFF. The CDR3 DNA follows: TGCAGCGTATGGACAGGGCCCTACAATGAGCAGTTCTTC.

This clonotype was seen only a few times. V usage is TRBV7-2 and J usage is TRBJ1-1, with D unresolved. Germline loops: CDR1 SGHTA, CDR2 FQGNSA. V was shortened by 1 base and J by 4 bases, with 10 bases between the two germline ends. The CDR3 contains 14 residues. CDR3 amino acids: CASSLVGMGTEAFF. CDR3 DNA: TGTGCCAGCAGCTTAGTCGGGATGGGCACTGAAGCTTTCTTT.

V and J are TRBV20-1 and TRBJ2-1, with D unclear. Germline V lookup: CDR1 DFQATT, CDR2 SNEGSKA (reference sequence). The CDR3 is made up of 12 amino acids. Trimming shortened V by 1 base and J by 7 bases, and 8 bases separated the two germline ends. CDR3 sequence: CSARAGVNEQFF. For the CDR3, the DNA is TGCAGTGCTAGAGCTGGGGTAAATGAGCAGTTCTTC.

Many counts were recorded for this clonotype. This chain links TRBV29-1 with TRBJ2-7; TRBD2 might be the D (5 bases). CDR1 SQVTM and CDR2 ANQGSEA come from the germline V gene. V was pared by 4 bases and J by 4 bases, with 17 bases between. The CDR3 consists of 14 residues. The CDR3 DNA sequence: TGCAGCGTTGCGGGTGCCTCCCGAGGGTACGAGCAGTACTTC. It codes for CSVAGASRGYEQYF.

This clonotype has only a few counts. CDR3 protein: CASSLLAGAPGEQYF. CDR3 sequence (DNA): TGTGCCAGCAGCCTTCTAGCGGGGGCCCCCGGCGAGCAGTACTTC. The chain recombines TRBV11-2 with TRBJ2-7, with TRBD2 matching over 10 bases. The germline V gene has CDR1 SGHAT and CDR2 FQNNGV. V lost 5 bases to trimming and J lost 6 bases; unmatched junction nucleotides: 10. CDR3 length: 15 amino acids.

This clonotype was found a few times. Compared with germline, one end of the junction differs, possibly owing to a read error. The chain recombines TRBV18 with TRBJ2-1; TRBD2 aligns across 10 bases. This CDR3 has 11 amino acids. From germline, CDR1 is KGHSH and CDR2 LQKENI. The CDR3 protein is CASSPSGSKVF. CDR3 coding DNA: TGTGCCAGCTCTCCTAGCGGGAGTAAGGTCTTC.